Presented here are 22 T cell receptor beta chains from one specimen sequenced in a study of preoperative IRX-2 immunotherapy in early breast cancer. This sample's treatment: preoperative locoregional IRX-2 cytokine immunotherapy. This table comes from immunoSEQ multiplex PCR, and its TCRdb copy is limited to in-frame clones, with some not included. Of under 40,000 clones in the sample, roughly 96% were seen once. The sample was gathered from a patient treated with IRX-2 immunotherapy. The receptors shown here come from a human donor with breast cancer.

CDR3 in amino acids: CASSPRDRVHEQYF. Written as DNA, the CDR3 is TGTGCCAGCAGCCCCCGGGACAGGGTCCACGAGCAGTACTTC. This chain connects TRBV9 to TRBJ2-7; 9 positions agree with TRBD1. Trimming cost V 4 bases and J 5 bases; bases outside gene matches: 7. The V gene's germline CDR1 is SGDLS and CDR2 YYNGEE. The CDR3 consists of 14 residues. Full variable domain (remainder filled in from reference TRBV9 and TRBJ2-7): DSGVTQTPKHLITATGQRVTLRCSPRSGDLSVYWYQQSLDQGLQFLIQYYNGEERAKGNILERFSAQQFPDLHSELNLSSLELGDSALYFCASSPRDRVHEQYFGPGTRLTVT.

The V and J genes are TRBV7-2 and TRBJ2-7, with 12 bases that match TRBD2. Trimming took 4 bases from V and 6 from J; bases not matched to a gene: 4. Germline CDR1 is SGHTA and CDR2 is FQGNSA. This CDR3 contains 14 residues. The CDR3: CASSSSGGASEQYF. Here the CDR3 DNA reads TGTGCCAGCAGCTCTAGCGGGGGGGCCTCCGAGCAGTACTTC.

V is TRBV18 and J is TRBJ2-1; D unclear. Germline V gene lookup returns CDR1 KGHSH and CDR2 LQKENI. With 2 bases removed from V and 6 bases from J, the gap between germline ends came to 2 bases. The CDR3 consists of 11 residues. The CDR3 coding sequence is TGTGCCAGCTCACCAGTCAATGAGCAGTTCTTC. Translated, it gives CASSPVNEQFF.

This chain links TRBV5-4 with TRBJ2-5; 8 nucleotides align to TRBD2. This CDR3 has 16 amino acids. The germline gives CDR1 SGHNT, CDR2 YYREEE (reference sequence). V shed 0 bases, J shed 1 base, and the junction held 5 bases outside the gene matches. CDR3 sequence (DNA): TGTGCCAGCAGCTTGGGTCGCGGGGGGACCCAAGAGACCCAGTACTTC. Protein product: CASSLGRGGTQETQYF.

The V and J genes are TRBV28 and TRBJ2-1; 10 nucleotides agree with TRBD2. The CDR3 has 17 residues. The V gene's germline CDR1 is MDHEN and CDR2 SYDVKM. The trim removed 9 bases at V and 4 bases at J, leaving 15 bases unmatched. In DNA form, the CDR3 reads TGTGCCAGTGGGGGGCTAGCGGGAGAATGGGGGTACAATGAGCAGTTCTTC. Translated: CASGGLAGEWGYNEQFF.

CDR3 nucleotides: TGTGCCAGCAGCGCCCAACTCCAACAGGGGGATACGCAGTATTTT. Its translation is CASSAQLQQGDTQYF. The chain recombines TRBV9 with TRBJ2-3, with 7 bases aligning to TRBD1. The J segment lost 6 bases and the V segment lost 3 bases, leaving 10 bases of the junction unmatched. Germline-derived CDR1 and CDR2 are SGDLS and YYNGEE. The CDR3 sequence is 15 residues long.

The chain recombines TRBV15 with TRBJ1-6; weak D call: TRBD1 (5 bases). Looked up from germline, CDR1 is LNHNV and CDR2 is YYDKDF (reference sequence). The CDR3 sequence is 17 residues long. Trimming took 3 bases from V and 7 from J, leaving 19 bases between them. The CDR3 nucleotides read TGTGCCACCAGCAGGCCGCAAGGAGCAGGGAGGAATTCACCCCTCCACTTT. Its translation is CATSRPQGAGRNSPLHF.

The chain joins TRBV7-2 to TRBJ1-1; perhaps TRBD1 as D (5 bases). CDR1 and CDR2 from the germline V gene are SGHTA and FQGNSA. CDR3 size: 14 residues. The V end was cut by 1 base, the J end by 6 bases, with 12 bases between. The CDR3 region is CASSLVPGSAEAFF. The CDR3 region has the DNA TGTGCCAGCAGCTTAGTCCCAGGGAGTGCTGAAGCTTTCTTT.

V is TRBV7-9 and J is TRBJ1-1, with D hard to call. With 2 bases removed from V and 4 bases from J, the gap between germline ends came to 14 bases. CDR3 length equals 15 residues. Germline CDR1 reads SEHNR; CDR2 reads FQNEAQ (reference sequence). The CDR3 sequence is CASSLILAGSTEAFF. In nucleotides, the CDR3 is TGTGCCAGCAGCTTAATCTTAGCCGGGAGCACTGAAGCTTTCTTT.

The rearrangement joins TRBV27 to TRBJ1-1; TRBD1 agrees at 10 bases. Germline V gives CDR1 MNHEY, CDR2 SMNVEV (reference sequence). J gave up 4 bases and V 5 bases, and 7 bases lay outside the gene matches. This CDR3 has 15 residues. The CDR3 is CASSTRDRGGTEAFF. CDR3 bases: TGTGCCAGCAGTACCAGGGACAGGGGAGGCACTGAAGCTTTCTTT.

V is TRBV2 and J is TRBJ2-3; 9 bases fit TRBD1. Trimming at V came to 6 bases and at J to 8 bases, leaving 9 bases not matched to a gene. CDR1 is SNHLY, CDR2 FYNNEI, per germline. The CDR3 consists of 14 residues. Here the CDR3 reads CASRTDDRGGTQYF. The CDR3 DNA reads as TGTGCCAGCAGAACGGACGACAGGGGGGGTACGCAGTATTTT.

The V call is TRBV30, the J call TRBJ1-5; D call uncertain. CDR3 length: 12 amino acids. V was trimmed by 4 bases and J by 9 bases, leaving 13 bases between them. The germline CDR1 and CDR2 sequences are GTSNPN and SVGIG (reference sequence). The DNA of the CDR3 is TGTGCCTGGAAGGTCGGAGTCGGGCCCCAGCATTTT. Protein: CAWKVGVGPQHF. Drawing the rest from reference TRBV30 and TRBJ1-5, the complete variable domain is SQTIHQWPATLVQPVGSPLSLECTVEGTSNPNLYWYRQAAGRGLQLLFYSVGIGQISSEVPQNLSASRPQDRQFILSSKKLLLSDSGFYLCAWKVGVGPQHFGDGTRLSIL.

This chain uses TRBV13 with TRBJ2-6, with D tentatively TRBD2 (5 bases). The CDR3 has 15 residues. V was clipped by 2 bases and J by 2 bases, with 7 bases between them. CDR1 is PRHDT and CDR2 is FYEKMQ in the germline V gene (reference sequence). CDR3 sequence: CASSLIGAGANVLTF. Written as DNA, the CDR3 is TGTGCCAGCAGCTTAATCGGGGCTGGGGCCAACGTCCTGACTTTC.

The genes are TRBV12-2 and TRBJ2-2. TRBV12-2 is shown as a pseudogene. The CDR3 length is 21 residues. The CDR3 DNA follows: TGTGCAAGTCGCTCCCGCCGGGTTTGTGCGCGTCCTTCCCTAGGGACCGGGGAGCTGTTTTTT. It yields the protein CASRSRRVCARPSLGTGELFF.

The J gene is TRBJ2-3, the V gene TRBV29-1, with TRBD1 identical over 7 bases. CDR1 is SQVTM, CDR2 ANQGSEA, per germline. J lost 8 bases, V lost 3 bases, and 11 bases had no gene match. This CDR3 contains 14 residues. DNA for the CDR3: TGCAGCGTTGACTACAGGGGTACCCTTGGTACGCAGTATTTT. Protein product: CSVDYRGTLGTQYF.

The J gene is TRBJ2-1, the V gene TRBV7-9, with TRBD2 as a possible D gene (6 bases). Germline V CDR1 and CDR2: SEHNR, FQNEAQ (reference sequence). V lost 5 bases and J 5 bases, leaving 13 bases between the germline ends. CDR3 length: 14 amino acids. The CDR3 sequence: CASSRGTGDNEQFF. The DNA of the CDR3 is TGTGCCAGCAGCCGCGGGACTGGTGACAATGAGCAGTTCTTC.

CDR3 residues: CASSRVIGGDTQYF. CDR3 sequence (DNA): TGTGCCAGCAGCCGGGTTATTGGAGGGGATACGCAGTATTTT. The rearrangement links TRBV7-2 to TRBJ2-3, with D tentatively TRBD2 (6 bases). Germline CDR1 reads SGHTA; CDR2 reads FQGNSA. This CDR3 is 14 amino acids long. The V and J ends lost 5 bases and 6 bases respectively, with 15 bases between them.

V and J are TRBV18 and TRBJ2-7; TRBD1 aligns across 9 bases. The CDR3 runs 15 residues. Looked up from germline, CDR1 is KGHSH and CDR2 is LQKENI. J was trimmed by 6 bases and V by 2 bases; bases with no gene match: 8. The CDR3 loop reads CASSPIGTGNGEQYF. The CDR3 nucleotides read TGTGCCAGCTCACCAATCGGGACAGGGAATGGCGAGCAGTACTTC.

V gene TRBV29-1 combines with J gene TRBJ2-2; the D call may be TRBD1 or TRBD2 (6 bases each). Trimming cost V 6 bases and J 6 bases, with 26 bases left between them. There are 17 residues in the CDR3. CDR1 and CDR2 (germline): SQVTM, ANQGSEA. In DNA, the CDR3 is TGCAGCGTAATCCTGGGGGGCAGGGCCCCTAAGCCCGGGGAGCTGTTTTTT. It translates to CSVILGGRAPKPGELFF.

The chain links TRBV7-6 to TRBJ2-2; unclear D gene. Germline V lookup: CDR1 SGHVS, CDR2 FNYEAQ. The CDR3 is 15 amino acids. Trimming pared 1 base from V and 2 bases from J, leaving 8 bases between. The CDR3 here is CASSLGNRNTGELFF. CDR3 coding DNA: TGTGCCAGCAGCTTAGGGAACCGTAACACCGGGGAGCTGTTTTTT.

This chain uses TRBV7-3 with TRBJ2-3, with 7 bases aligning to TRBD2. Germline lookup yields CDR1 SGHTA and CDR2 FQGTGA. This CDR3 region has 17 residues. V was pared by 5 bases and J by 2 bases, with 13 bases of the junction left unmatched. Here the CDR3 DNA reads TGTGCCAGCAGCAAAAACCCCCTAGCGGCTCACACAGATACGCAGTATTTT. Its protein is CASSKNPLAAHTDTQYF.

The chain couples TRBV4-2 to TRBJ1-5, with D unresolved. Trimming removed 6 bases from V and 0 bases from J, with 3 bases in between. Germline CDR1 and CDR2: LGHNA and YNFKEQ. The CDR3 totals 12 residues. The CDR3 DNA is TGTGCCAGCAGGAATAGCAATCAGCCCCAGCATTTT. Translating gives CASRNSNQPQHF.